These 13 T cell receptor beta chains share one sample of origin, sequenced in a study of shared clonotypes between healthy human individuals. The method was immunoSEQ multiplex PCR; TCRdb's version includes in-frame clones alone and lacks a portion of them. The table shows some 490,000 clones, with around 73% occurring only once. Input material: PBMCs. The receptor source for this set is a middle-aged woman in good health. Some clones in this sample may be carry-over from other donors' samples.

The gene calls are TRBV6-1 and TRBJ1-5, with D possibly matching TRBD1 (6 bases). Germline CDR1 MNHNS, CDR2 SASEGT. Trimming pared 1 base from V and 5 bases from J, leaving 18 bases between. The CDR3 contains 17 residues. The CDR3 protein is CASSEGILGGIHQPQHF. The CDR3 region has the DNA TGTGCCAGCAGTGAAGGGATCCTAGGGGGAATCCATCAGCCCCAGCATTTT.

V gene TRBV18 combines with J gene TRBJ1-6; 8 positions agree with TRBD1. Germline CDR1 reads KGHSH; CDR2 reads LQKENI. The CDR3 loop spans 14 amino acids. The trim removed 5 bases at V and 7 bases at J, leaving 4 bases unmatched. CDR3 loop: CASSNRDRNSPLHF. CDR3 DNA: TGTGCCAGCTCAAACCGGGACAGGAATTCACCCCTCCACTTT. Using reference TRBV18 and TRBJ1-6 for the parts outside the CDR3, the full variable domain is NAGVMQNPRHLVRRRGQEARLRCSPMKGHSHVYWYRQLPEEGLKFMVYLQKENIIDESGMPKERFSAEFPKEGPSILRIQQVVRGDSAAYFCASSNRDRNSPLHFGNGTRLTVT.

The chain is built from TRBV29-1 and TRBJ1-2; maybe TRBD1 (6 bases). CDR1 and CDR2 (germline): SQVTM, ANQGSEA. The CDR3 contains 11 residues. Trimming stripped 8 bases from V and 3 bases from J, with 10 bases between. This chain's CDR3 is CSFGQYYGYTF. Here the CDR3 DNA reads TGCAGCTTTGGACAGTACTATGGCTACACCTTC.

This clone has only a few counts. The rearrangement links TRBV15 to TRBJ1-4, with D perhaps TRBD1 (5 bases). The CDR3 extends over 16 amino acids. Trimming took 3 bases from V and 0 from J, leaving 11 bases between them. Germline CDR1 LNHNV, CDR2 YYDKDF (reference sequence). In nucleotides, the CDR3 is TGTGCCACCAGCAGTCCGAGGGGTGCAACTAATGAAAAACTGTTTTTT. Protein product: CATSSPRGATNEKLFF.

In its sample, this clone was seen once. The chain carries TRBV5-1 and TRBJ2-1; 9 nucleotides line up with TRBD1. The V and J ends lost 5 bases and 6 bases, in that order; junction bases with no gene match: 12. CDR3 length: 16 residues. Looked up from germline, CDR1 is SGHRS and CDR2 is YFSETQ. In DNA, the CDR3 is TGCGCCAGCAGTTCCGGACAGGGGCAGGGGTCCAATGAGCAGTTCTTC. Translation gives CASSSGQGQGSNEQFF.

This clone was seen only once. The rearrangement joins TRBV15 to TRBJ1-3, with D hard to call. Germline-derived CDR1 and CDR2 are LNHNV and YYDKDF (reference sequence). V was clipped by 0 bases and J by 4 bases, with 13 bases between them. The CDR3 contains 16 residues. The CDR3 DNA reads TGTGCCACCAGCAGAGATCGGACGGTGCTGGGAAACACCATATATTTT. Translated, it gives CATSRDRTVLGNTIYF.

This clone was seen once. V usage is TRBV6-1 and J usage is TRBJ1-1; D possibly corresponds to TRBD1 (6 bases). The CDR3 spans 14 residues. V was shortened by 2 bases and J by 5 bases, with 12 bases between the two germline ends. Germline V gives CDR1 MNHNS, CDR2 SASEGT. For the CDR3, the DNA is TGTGCCAGCAGTGAAACCGGGGGCGCGACTGAAGCTTTCTTT. Its protein is CASSETGGATEAFF.

The rearrangement joins TRBV28 to TRBJ1-5, with D possibly being TRBD1 (6 bases). The CDR3 length is 15 residues. The V end lost 7 bases, the J end lost 6 bases, and 19 bases lay between the germline ends. From germline, CDR1 is MDHEN and CDR2 SYDVKM. The CDR3 region is CASTLGRAGVQPQHF. CDR3 nucleotides: TGTGCCAGCACCTTAGGGAGGGCAGGGGTTCAGCCCCAGCATTTT.

The CDR3 DNA reads as TGTGCCAGCAGCTTGGAGTCGGGACAATACACTTCACCCCTCCACTTT. Amino acids: CASSLESGQYTSPLHF. The J gene is TRBJ1-6, the V gene TRBV5-6, with a weak D call TRBD1 (6 bases). The CDR3 covers 16 residues. Per the germline V gene, CDR1 is SGHDT and CDR2 is YYEEEE. V was shortened by 0 bases and J by 9 bases, with 16 bases between the two germline ends.

This rearrangement joins TRBV21-1 to TRBJ2-1; TRBD2, the D gene given by the table, was not confirmed from the DNA. TRBV21-1 is given as a pseudogene. This CDR3 is 11 amino acids long. CDR3 DNA sequence: TGTGCCAACTCAAAAAACAATGAGCAGTTCTTC. This sequence encodes CANSKNNEQFF.

The DNA for the CDR3 is TGTGCCAGCAGCTTAGAAGCCCACACAGATACGCAGTATTTT. Translation gives CASSLEAHTDTQYF. The chain carries TRBV11-2 and TRBJ2-3; D uncertain. The germline V and J ends were trimmed by 0 bases and 2 bases, with 6 bases remaining between them. The CDR3 spans 14 residues. The germline CDR1 and CDR2 sequences are SGHAT and FQNNGV.

V is TRBV7-2 and J is TRBJ2-3; TRBD2 matches 11 bases. Germline V gene sequence: CDR1 SGHTA, CDR2 FQGNSA. The CDR3 is made up of 15 amino acids. Trimming cost V 8 bases and J 7 bases; bases outside gene matches: 11. The CDR3 nucleotides are TGTGCCAGCGCTAGCCCCGGGACTAGCGGACATACGCAGTATTTT. It encodes CASASPGTSGHTQYF.

This clone came up a few times. The chain couples TRBV6-1 to TRBJ1-5; no clear D gene. There are 14 residues in the CDR3. V shed 9 bases and J shed 3 bases, with 15 bases lying between them. Germline V CDR1 and CDR2: MNHNS, SASEGT. CDR3 protein: CASHPAVDNQPQHF. In DNA form, the CDR3 reads TGTGCCAGTCACCCCGCAGTAGACAATCAGCCCCAGCATTTT.